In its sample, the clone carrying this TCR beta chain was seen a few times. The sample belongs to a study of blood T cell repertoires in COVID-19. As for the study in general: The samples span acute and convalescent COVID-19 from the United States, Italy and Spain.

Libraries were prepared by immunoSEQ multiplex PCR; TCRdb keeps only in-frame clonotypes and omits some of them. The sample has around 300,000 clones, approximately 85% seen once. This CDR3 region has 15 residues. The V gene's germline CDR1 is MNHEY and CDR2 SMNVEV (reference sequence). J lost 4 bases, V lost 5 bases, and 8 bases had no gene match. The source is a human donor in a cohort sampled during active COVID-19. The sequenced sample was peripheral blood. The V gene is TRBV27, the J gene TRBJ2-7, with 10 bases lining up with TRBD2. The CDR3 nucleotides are TGTGCCAGCAGTCCTAAGGGACTAGCGCAGTACGAGCAGTACTTC. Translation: CASSPKGLAQYEQYF.